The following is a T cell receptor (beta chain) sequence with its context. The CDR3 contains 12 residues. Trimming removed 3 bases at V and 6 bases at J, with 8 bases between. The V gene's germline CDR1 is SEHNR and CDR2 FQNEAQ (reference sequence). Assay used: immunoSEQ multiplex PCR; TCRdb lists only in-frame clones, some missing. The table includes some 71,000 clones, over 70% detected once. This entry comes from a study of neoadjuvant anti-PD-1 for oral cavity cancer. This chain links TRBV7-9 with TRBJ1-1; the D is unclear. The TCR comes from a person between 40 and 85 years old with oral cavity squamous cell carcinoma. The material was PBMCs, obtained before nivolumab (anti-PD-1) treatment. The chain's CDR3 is CASSFGNAEAFF. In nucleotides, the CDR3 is TGTGCCAGCAGCTTCGGAAACGCTGAAGCTTTCTTT.